This T cell receptor (beta chain) was profiled in a study of T-cell memory formation after mild COVID-19. Whole-study findings and limits: The finding that pre-infection memory included some responding clones suggested that cross-reactive memory joined. CM and EM subsets held most contracting CD4+ clones; EMRA held CD8+ ones. The SARS-CoV-2 specificity of second-wave clones reaching peak at day 37 remained unverified.

To note about this clonotype: What it binds is unknown.

CDR1 DFQATT and CDR2 SNEGSKA come from the germline V gene (reference sequence). Unmatched junction bases numbered 18, after V lost 5 bases and J lost 5 bases. This CDR3 contains 17 residues. TCR alpha and TCR beta cDNA libraries carrying sample barcodes and UMIs were produced by 5'RACE using constant-segment primers. TCRdb re-called the 5' RACE reads with MiXCR, one entry per CDR3 protein. The table lists hundreds of thousands of distinct CDR3 sequences, approximately 27% of them singletons. This clonotype was obtained from an adult woman who had mild COVID-19 (a few samples of this study predate the infection). Cell type and time point are not known. The material sequenced was PBMCs or a T cell subset sorted from them (not recorded which). This chain links TRBV20-1 with TRBJ2-5, with 9 bases that match TRBD2. The CDR3 loop is CSAEGTAAGGPRETQYF. The CDR3 DNA reads as TGCAGTGCTGAGGGGACGGCGGCGGGAGGGCCCCGGGAGACCCAGTACTTC.